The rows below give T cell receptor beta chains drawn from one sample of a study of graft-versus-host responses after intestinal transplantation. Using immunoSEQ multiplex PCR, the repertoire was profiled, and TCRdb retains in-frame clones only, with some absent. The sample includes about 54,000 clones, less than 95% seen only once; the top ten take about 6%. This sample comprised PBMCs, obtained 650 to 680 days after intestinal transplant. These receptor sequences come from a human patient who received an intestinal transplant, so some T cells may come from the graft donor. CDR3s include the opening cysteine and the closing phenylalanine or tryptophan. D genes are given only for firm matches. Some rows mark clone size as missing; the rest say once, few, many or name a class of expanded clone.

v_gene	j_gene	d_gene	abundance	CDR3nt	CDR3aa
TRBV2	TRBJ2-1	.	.	TGTGCCAGCAGTTTTGCCGTCAGCTCCTACAATGAGCAGTTCTTC	CASSFAVSSYNEQFF
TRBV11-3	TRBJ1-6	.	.	TGTGCCAGCAGCCCTAGACATAATTCACCCCTCCACTTT	CASSPRHNSPLHF
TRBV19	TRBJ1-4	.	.	TGTGCCAGTAGTATCCGGGACGGCATTATCCTAGAAAAACTGTTTTTT	CASSIRDGIILEKLFF
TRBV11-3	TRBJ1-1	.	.	TGTGCCAGCAGCTTGGGGCGGACTGAAGCTTTCTTT	CASSLGRTEAFF
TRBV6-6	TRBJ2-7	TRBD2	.	TGTGCCAGCGGCCCGGGACTAGGCCCCTACGAGCAGTACTTC	CASGPGLGPYEQYF
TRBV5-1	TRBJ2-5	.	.	TGCGCCAGCAATCCAGGGGTAGGAGAGACCCAGTACTTC	CASNPGVGETQYF
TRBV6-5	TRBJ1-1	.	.	TGTGCCAGCAGTTACTCCGGGGCTACTGAAGCTTTCTTT	CASSYSGATEAFF
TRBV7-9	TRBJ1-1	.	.	TGTGCCAGCACCACGGGGAGCACTGAAGCTTTCTTT	CASTTGSTEAFF
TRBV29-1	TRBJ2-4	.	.	TGCAGCGCTACCGGGACAACCAAAAACATTCAGTACTTC	CSATGTTKNIQYF
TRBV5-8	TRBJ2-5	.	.	TGTGCCAGCAGCTTGGGGCGGGGTCCGGTCGGAGAGACCCAGTACTTC	CASSLGRGPVGETQYF
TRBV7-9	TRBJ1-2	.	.	TGTGCCAGCAGCTTTCAACAGGAGTACACCTTC	CASSFQQEYTF
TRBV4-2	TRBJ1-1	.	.	TGTGCCAGCAGCCAAGAGGATCCGAACACTGAAGCTTTCTTT	CASSQEDPNTEAFF
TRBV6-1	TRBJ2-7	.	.	TGTGCCAGCAGTGAAGGGGGGGGGCAGGGACGCAACGAGCAGTACTTC	CASSEGGGQGRNEQYF
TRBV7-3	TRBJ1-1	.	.	TGTGCCAGCAGCCCGGGCACAGGGTACACTGAAGCTTTCTTT	CASSPGTGYTEAFF
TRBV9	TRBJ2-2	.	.	TGTGCCAGCAGCGACGGGACATCCCTTAGCGGGGAGCTGTTTTTT	CASSDGTSLSGELFF
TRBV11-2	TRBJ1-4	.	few	TGTGCCAGCAGCTTAGCCCTTTATGAAAAACTGTTTTTT	CASSLALYEKLFF
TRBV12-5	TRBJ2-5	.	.	TGTGCTAGTGGGGGCATGGGACTGATCCAAGAGACCCAGTACTTC	CASGGMGLIQETQYF
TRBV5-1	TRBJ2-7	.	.	TGCGCCAGCAGCCTGGAGGGACCCGTTGTCTACGAGCAGTACTTC	CASSLEGPVVYEQYF
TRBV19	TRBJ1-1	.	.	TGTGCCAGCCATGACCCTGTACACCCTGAAGCTTTCTTT	CASHDPVHPEAFF
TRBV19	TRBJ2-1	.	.	TGTGCCAGTAGTACGCTGGACACCTCCTACAATGAGCAGTTCTTC	CASSTLDTSYNEQFF
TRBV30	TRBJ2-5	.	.	TGTGCCTGGAGTGCTGATGGGTCAGGAGAGACCCAGTACTTC	CAWSADGSGETQYF
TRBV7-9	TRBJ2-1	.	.	TGTGCCAGCAGCTCCGAGTTCTTC	CASSSEFF
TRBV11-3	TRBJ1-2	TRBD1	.	TGTGCCAGCAGCTCTACAGGGGACTATGGCTACACCTTC	CASSSTGDYGYTF
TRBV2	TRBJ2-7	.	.	TGTGCCAGCAGTGAACCTTGGACCCTGAACTACGAGCAGTACTTC	CASSEPWTLNYEQYF
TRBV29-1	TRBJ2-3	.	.	TGCAGCGTAGGCTCCAGGGGCACAGATACGCAGTATTTT	CSVGSRGTDTQYF
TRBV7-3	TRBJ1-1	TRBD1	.	TGTGCCAGCAGCTTAACGCCTGGGAGCAGGGGGCGAGAGTACACTGAAGCTTTCTTT	CASSLTPGSRGREYTEAFF
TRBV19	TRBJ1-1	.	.	TGTGCCAGTAGTATAGGCACTGAAGCTTTCTTT	CASSIGTEAFF
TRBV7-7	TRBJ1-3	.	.	TGTGCCAGCAGCTCCTCAGCTGGAAACACCATATATTTT	CASSSSAGNTIYF
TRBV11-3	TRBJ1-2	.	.	TGTGCCAGCAGCTTGGAGGGGTATGGCTACACCTTC	CASSLEGYGYTF
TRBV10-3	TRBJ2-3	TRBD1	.	TGTGCCATCCCCGAAGGACAGGGGCGGCCAGGCACAGATACGCAGTATTTT	CAIPEGQGRPGTDTQYF
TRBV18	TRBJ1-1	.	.	TGTGCCAGCTCAACAACCGGGAACACTGAAGCTTTCTTT	CASSTTGNTEAFF
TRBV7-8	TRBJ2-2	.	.	TGTGCCAGCAGCTTAGTACGGACAGCCGGGGAGCTGTTTTTT	CASSLVRTAGELFF
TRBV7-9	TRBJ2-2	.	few	TGTGCCAGCAGCCTAGGACAGCCAAACACCGGGGAGCTGTTTTTT	CASSLGQPNTGELFF
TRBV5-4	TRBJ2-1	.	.	TGTGCCAGCAGCTTGGATGGGAATGAGCAGTTCTTC	CASSLDGNEQFF
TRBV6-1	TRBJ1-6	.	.	TGTGCCAGCAGGCTCGACACCAACTATAATTCACCCCTCCACTTT	CASRLDTNYNSPLHF
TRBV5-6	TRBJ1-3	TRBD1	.	TGTGCCAGCAGCTTGGTAGGGACAGGATTAAACACCATATATTTT	CASSLVGTGLNTIYF
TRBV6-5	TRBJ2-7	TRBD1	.	TGTGCCAGCAGCATGACAGGGAACGAGCAGTACTTC	CASSMTGNEQYF
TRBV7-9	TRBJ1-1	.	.	TGTGCCAGCAGCTTATCAGTGTTTTACACTGAAGCTTTCTTT	CASSLSVFYTEAFF
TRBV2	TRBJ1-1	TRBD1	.	TGTGCCAGCACCCGCAGGGACAGGAGCTCTGAAGCTTTCTTT	CASTRRDRSSEAFF
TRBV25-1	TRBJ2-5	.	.	TGTGCCAGCGGGGGGGCGGCCCAAGAGACCCAGTACTTC	CASGGAAQETQYF
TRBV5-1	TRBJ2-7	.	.	TGCGCCAGCAGCTTGGCTATGGGGCCGACTACCCCGTATTACGAGCAGTACTTC	CASSLAMGPTTPYYEQYF
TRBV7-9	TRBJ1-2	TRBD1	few	TGTGCCAGCAGCTCGGGACAGTACATCTATGGCTACACCTTC	CASSSGQYIYGYTF
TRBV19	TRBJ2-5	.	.	TGTGCCAGTAGTCCGGGCAAAGAGACCCAGTACTTC	CASSPGKETQYF
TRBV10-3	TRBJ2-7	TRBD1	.	TGTGCCATCAGCCCGGGACAGGGGGCTTACGAGCAGTACTTC	CAISPGQGAYEQYF
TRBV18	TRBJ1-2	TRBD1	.	TGTGCCAGCTCACCTCAGGGGGCGATGGACTATGGCTACACCTTC	CASSPQGAMDYGYTF
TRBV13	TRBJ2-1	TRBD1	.	TGTGCCAGCAGCTTATTCGGACAGGGACTCAATGAGCAGTTCTTC	CASSLFGQGLNEQFF
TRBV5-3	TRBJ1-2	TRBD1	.	TGTGCCAGCAGCTTGGGACAGGGTGATGGCTACACCTTC	CASSLGQGDGYTF
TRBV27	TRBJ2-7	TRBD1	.	TGTGCCAGCAGCACCCACCCGGGACAGACCTACGAGCAGTACTTC	CASSTHPGQTYEQYF
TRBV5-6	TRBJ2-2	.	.	TGTGCCAGCAGCTTGGCGGCTCCTGGGGAGCTGTTTTTT	CASSLAAPGELFF
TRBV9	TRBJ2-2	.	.	TGTGCCAGCAGCGCGTATGTCGGACTATACACCGGGGAGCTGTTTTTT	CASSAYVGLYTGELFF
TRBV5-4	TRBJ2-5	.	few	TGTGCCAGCAGCCAAGTTGTCCTCCAAGAGACCCAGTACTTC	CASSQVVLQETQYF
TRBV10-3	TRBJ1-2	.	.	TGTGCCATCAGTGAGTCGACCGTTAGGAGGGACCGGGCTAACTATGGCTACACCTTC	CAISESTVRRDRANYGYTF
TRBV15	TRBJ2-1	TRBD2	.	TGTGCCACCAGCAGAGGCCCTAGCGGACTCCCACTCTCCTACAATGAGCAGTTCTTC	CATSRGPSGLPLSYNEQFF
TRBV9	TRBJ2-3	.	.	TGTGCCAGCAGCGTAACGGCAGATACGCAGTATTTT	CASSVTADTQYF
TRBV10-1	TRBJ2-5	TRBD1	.	TGCGCCACTAGGAAGGGACAGGGGCGCTCGTCGGACAAGACCCAGTACTTC	CATRKGQGRSSDKTQYF
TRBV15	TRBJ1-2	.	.	TGTGCCACCAGCACCCGGACGTTTGGCTACACCTTC	CATSTRTFGYTF